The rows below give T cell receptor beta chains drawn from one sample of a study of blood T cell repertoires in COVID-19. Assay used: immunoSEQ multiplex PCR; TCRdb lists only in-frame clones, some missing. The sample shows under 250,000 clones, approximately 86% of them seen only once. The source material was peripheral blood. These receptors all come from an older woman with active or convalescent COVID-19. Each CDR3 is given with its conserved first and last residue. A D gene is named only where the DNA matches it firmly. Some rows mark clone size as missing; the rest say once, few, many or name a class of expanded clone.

CAWSVQGPEAQYF	TGTGCCTGGAGTGTACAGGGTCCCGAAGCGCAGTATTTT	-	TRBV30	-	TRBJ2-3
CASSPPGTTQETQYF	TGTGCCAGCAGTCCTCCGGGGACAACACAAGAGACCCAGTACTTC	-	TRBV2	-	TRBJ2-5
CASIPRDSGNEQFF	TGTGCCAGCATTCCGCGGGACAGTGGGAATGAGCAGTTCTTC	-	TRBV25-1	-	TRBJ2-1
CAWSGTGAYEQYF	TGTGCCTGGAGTGGGACAGGAGCCTACGAGCAGTACTTC	TRBD1	TRBV30	-	TRBJ2-7
CASSPELTGGGGTEAFF	TGTGCCAGCTCACCAGAATTGACAGGGGGTGGGGGCACTGAAGCTTTCTTT	TRBD1	TRBV18	-	TRBJ1-1
CAWSLPQRFGRGPGELFF	TGTGCCTGGAGTCTTCCACAACGGTTTGGACGCGGGCCCGGGGAGCTGTTTTTT	-	TRBV30	-	TRBJ2-2
CASQTADGGEAFF	TGCGCCAGTCAAACGGCCGACGGAGGAGAAGCTTTCTTT	-	TRBV5-1	-	TRBJ1-1
CASSIRREYTGELFF	TGTGCCAGTAGTATCCGGCGGGAGTACACCGGGGAGCTGTTTTTT	TRBD2	TRBV19	-	TRBJ2-2
CASSLAGKVHRVSGNTIYF	TGCGCCAGCAGCTTGGCCGGCAAGGTCCACAGGGTCTCTGGAAACACCATATATTTT	-	TRBV5-1	-	TRBJ1-3
CASSLVPGREQYF	TGTGCCAGCAGCCTTGTGCCGGGTCGGGAGCAGTACTTC	-	TRBV11-3	-	TRBJ2-7
CASIRRTSGVGTDTQYF	TGTGCCAGCATCAGAAGGACTAGCGGGGTAGGCACAGATACGCAGTATTTT	TRBD2	TRBV2	-	TRBJ2-3
CASEVGGRVQPQHF	TGTGCCTCGGAGGTGGGGGGGCGCGTTCAGCCCCAGCATTTT	-	TRBV5-3	-	TRBJ1-5
CASSFWGLAGVREQFF	TGTGCCAGCAGCTTCTGGGGACTAGCGGGAGTGCGTGAGCAGTTCTTC	TRBD2	TRBV5-6	-	TRBJ2-1
CASTPRGTSGANVLTF	TGTGCCAGTACCCCCCGGGGGACCTCTGGGGCCAACGTCCTGACTTTC	-	TRBV19	-	TRBJ2-6
CASSRAGRWNEKLFF	TGTGCCAGCAGCCGGGCGGGGCGGTGGAATGAAAAACTGTTTTTT	-	TRBV28	-	TRBJ1-4
CASSTGGVSAYQPQHF	TGTGCCAGCAGCACAGGGGGCGTATCCGCTTATCAGCCCCAGCATTTT	TRBD1	TRBV28	-	TRBJ1-5
CASSQDNSGSWNEQFF	TGTGCCAGCAGCCAAGATAATAGCGGGAGTTGGAATGAGCAGTTCTTC	TRBD2	TRBV3-1/TRBV3-2	few	TRBJ2-1
CASTTRDYGYTF	TGTGCCAGCACCACGAGAGACTATGGCTACACCTTC	-	TRBV6-5	-	TRBJ1-2
CASKPGGDTEAFF	TGTGCCAGTAAACCGGGAGGGGACACTGAAGCTTTCTTT	-	TRBV19	few	TRBJ1-1
CASSLGRSGWTGYTF	TGTGCCAGCAGCTTGGGACGGAGCGGGTGGACTGGCTACACCTTC	-	TRBV5-6	-	TRBJ1-2
CASSMSSGRNYEQYF	TGTGCCAGTAGTATGAGTAGCGGGAGGAACTACGAGCAGTACTTC	TRBD2	TRBV19	few	TRBJ2-7